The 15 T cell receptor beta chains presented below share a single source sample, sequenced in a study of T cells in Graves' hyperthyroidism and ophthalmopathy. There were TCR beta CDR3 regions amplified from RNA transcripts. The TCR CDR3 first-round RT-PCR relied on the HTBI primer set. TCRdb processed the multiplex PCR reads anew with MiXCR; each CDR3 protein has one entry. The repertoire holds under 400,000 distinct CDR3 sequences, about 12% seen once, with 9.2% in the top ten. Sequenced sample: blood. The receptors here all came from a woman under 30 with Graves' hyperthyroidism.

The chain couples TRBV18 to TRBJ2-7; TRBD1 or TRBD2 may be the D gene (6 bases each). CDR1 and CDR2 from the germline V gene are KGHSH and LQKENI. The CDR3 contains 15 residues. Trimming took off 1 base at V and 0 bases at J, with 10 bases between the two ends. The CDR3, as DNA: TGTGCCAGCTCACCACTCGGGGGCCTCTCCTACGAGCAGTACTTC. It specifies CASSPLGGLSYEQYF. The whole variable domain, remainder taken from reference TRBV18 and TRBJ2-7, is NAGVMQNPRHLVRRRGQEARLRCSPMKGHSHVYWYRQLPEEGLKFMVYLQKENIIDESGMPKERFSAEFPKEGPSILRIQQVVRGDSAAYFCASSPLGGLSYEQYFGPGTRLTVT.

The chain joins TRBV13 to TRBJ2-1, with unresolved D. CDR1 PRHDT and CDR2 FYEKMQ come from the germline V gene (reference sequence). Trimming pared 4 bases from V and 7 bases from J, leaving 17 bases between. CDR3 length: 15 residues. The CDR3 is CASSWDQKTKNEQFF. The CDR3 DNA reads TGTGCCAGCAGCTGGGATCAGAAAACTAAAAATGAGCAGTTCTTC.

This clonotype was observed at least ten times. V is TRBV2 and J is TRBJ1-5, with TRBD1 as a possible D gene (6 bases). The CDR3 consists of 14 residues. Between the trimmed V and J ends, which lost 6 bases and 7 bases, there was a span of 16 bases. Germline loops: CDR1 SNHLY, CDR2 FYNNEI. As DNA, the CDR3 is TGTGCCAGCAGGAACACAGGGAGACAACAGCCCCAGCATTTT. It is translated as CASRNTGRQQPQHF.

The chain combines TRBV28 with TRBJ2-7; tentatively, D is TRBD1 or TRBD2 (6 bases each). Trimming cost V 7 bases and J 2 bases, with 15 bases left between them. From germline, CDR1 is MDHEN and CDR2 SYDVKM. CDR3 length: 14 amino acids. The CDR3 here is CASKRGAGTYEQYF. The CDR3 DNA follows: TGTGCCAGCAAAAGGGGGGCGGGTACCTACGAGCAGTACTTC.

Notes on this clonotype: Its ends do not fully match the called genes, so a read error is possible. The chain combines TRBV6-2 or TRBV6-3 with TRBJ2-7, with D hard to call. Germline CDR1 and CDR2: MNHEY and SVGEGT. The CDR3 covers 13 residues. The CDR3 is CASSSGEANERYF. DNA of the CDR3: TGTGCCAGCAGTTCTGGGGAAGCAAACGAGCGGTACTTC.

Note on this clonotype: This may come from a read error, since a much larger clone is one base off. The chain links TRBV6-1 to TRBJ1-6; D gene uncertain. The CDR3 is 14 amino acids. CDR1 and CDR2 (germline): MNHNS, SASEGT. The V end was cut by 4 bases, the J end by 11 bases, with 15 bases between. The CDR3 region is CASSAPAGNPPLHF. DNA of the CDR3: TGTGCCAGCAGTGCCCCGGCAGGAAATCCACCCCTCCACTTT.

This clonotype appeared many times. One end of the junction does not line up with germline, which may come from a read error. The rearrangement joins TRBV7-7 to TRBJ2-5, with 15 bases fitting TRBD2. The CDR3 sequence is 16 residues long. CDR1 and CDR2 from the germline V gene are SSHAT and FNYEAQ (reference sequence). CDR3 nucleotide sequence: TGTGCTAGCACTCTCGGACTAGCGGGGGGGCAAGAGACCCAGTACTTC. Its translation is CASTLGLAGGQETQYF. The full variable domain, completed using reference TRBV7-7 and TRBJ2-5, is GAGVSQSPRYKVTKRGQDVTLRCDPISSHATLYWYQQALGQGPEFLTYFNYEAQPDKSGLPSDRFSAERPEGSISTLTIQRTEQRDSAMYRCASTLGLAGGQETQYFGPGTRLLVL.

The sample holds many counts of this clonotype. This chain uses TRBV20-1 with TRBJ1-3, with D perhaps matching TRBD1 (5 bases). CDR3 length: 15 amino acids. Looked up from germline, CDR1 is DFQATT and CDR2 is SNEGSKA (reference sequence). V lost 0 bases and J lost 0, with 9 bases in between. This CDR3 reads CSARDPGSSGNTIYF. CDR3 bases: TGCAGTGCTAGAGATCCAGGGAGCTCTGGAAACACCATATATTTT.

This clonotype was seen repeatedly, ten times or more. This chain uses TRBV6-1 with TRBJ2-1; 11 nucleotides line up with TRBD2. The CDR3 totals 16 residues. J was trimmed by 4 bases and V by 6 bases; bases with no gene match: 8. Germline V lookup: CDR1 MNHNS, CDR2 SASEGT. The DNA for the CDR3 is TGTGCCAGCAGCACGGGACTAGCGGTTATGTACAATGAGCAGTTCTTC. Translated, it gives CASSTGLAVMYNEQFF.

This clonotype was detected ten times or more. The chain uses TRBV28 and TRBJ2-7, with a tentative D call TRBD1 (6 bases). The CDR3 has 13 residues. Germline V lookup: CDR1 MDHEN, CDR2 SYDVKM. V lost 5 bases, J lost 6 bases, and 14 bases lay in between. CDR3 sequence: CASSRPDRAEQYF. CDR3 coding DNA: TGTGCCAGCAGTCGCCCGGACAGAGCCGAGCAGTACTTC.

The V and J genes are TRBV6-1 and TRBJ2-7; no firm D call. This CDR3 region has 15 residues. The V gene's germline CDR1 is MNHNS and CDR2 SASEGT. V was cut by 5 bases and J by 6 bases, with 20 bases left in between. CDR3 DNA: TGTGCCAGCAGTTTTCCACAAATCCCCCCCCGCGAGCAGTACTTC. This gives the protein CASSFPQIPPREQYF.

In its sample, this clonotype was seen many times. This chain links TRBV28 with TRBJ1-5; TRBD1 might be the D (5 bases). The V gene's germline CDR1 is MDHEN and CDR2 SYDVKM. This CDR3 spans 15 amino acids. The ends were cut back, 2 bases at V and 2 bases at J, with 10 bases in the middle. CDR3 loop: CASSLEGRGNQPQHF. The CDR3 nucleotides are TGTGCCAGCAGTTTAGAGGGGCGCGGCAATCAGCCCCAGCATTTT.

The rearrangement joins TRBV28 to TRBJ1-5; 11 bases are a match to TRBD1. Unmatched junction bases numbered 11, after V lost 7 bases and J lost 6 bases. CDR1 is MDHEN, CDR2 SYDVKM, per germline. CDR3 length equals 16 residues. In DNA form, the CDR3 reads TGTGCCAGCACCCCACTGGACAGGGGGCGCGTTCAGCCCCAGCATTTT. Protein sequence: CASTPLDRGRVQPQHF.

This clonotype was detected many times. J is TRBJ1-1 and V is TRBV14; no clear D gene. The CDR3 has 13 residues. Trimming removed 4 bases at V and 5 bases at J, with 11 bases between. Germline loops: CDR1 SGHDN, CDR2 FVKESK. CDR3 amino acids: CASSPTSGTEAFF. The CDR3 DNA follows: TGTGCCAGCAGCCCCACCTCCGGGACTGAAGCTTTCTTT.

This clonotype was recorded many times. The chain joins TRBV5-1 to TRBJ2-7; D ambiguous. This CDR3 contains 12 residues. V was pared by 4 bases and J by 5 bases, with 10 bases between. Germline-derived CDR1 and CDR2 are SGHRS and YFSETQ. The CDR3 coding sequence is TGCGCCAGCAGCCAGAATTCGCACGAGCAGTACTTC. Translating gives CASSQNSHEQYF.